Following are 5 T cell receptor beta chains from one sample sequenced in a study of T cells in tumors after PD-1 blockade. Sequencing was performed with immunoSEQ multiplex PCR; in TCRdb, only in-frame clones are kept and a portion is missing. The table includes around 50,000 clones, about four fifths detected once. Material: PBMCs, obtained before anti-PD-1 treatment. All receptors derive from a human donor with basal cell carcinoma.

In its sample, this clone was seen a few times. CDR3 loop: CASSGTGGRNTEAFF. The CDR3 DNA reads as TGTGCCAGCTCCGGGACAGGGGGCAGGAACACTGAAGCTTTCTTT. The gene calls are TRBV2 and TRBJ1-1; 12 nucleotides align to TRBD1. The V and J ends lost 8 bases and 1 base, in that order; junction bases with no gene match: 5. Germline CDR1 is SNHLY and CDR2 is FYNNEI. The CDR3 sequence is 15 residues long.

The count of this clone is one. The chain combines TRBV9 with TRBJ1-6; TRBD1 matches at 9 bases. Germline V gene data show CDR1 as SGDLS and CDR2 as YYNGEE. V was clipped by 0 bases and J by 11 bases; unmatched bases: 6. The CDR3 runs to 15 residues. CDR3 nucleotide sequence: TGTGCCAGCAGCGTAGAAGACAGGGGGTTTACACCCCTCCACTTT. Encoded protein: CASSVEDRGFTPLHF.

The chain links TRBV4-2 to TRBJ2-1; 7 nucleotides align to TRBD2. The ends lost 2 bases at V and 6 bases at J; junction bases unmatched: 16. CDR1 and CDR2 from the germline V gene are LGHNA and YNFKEQ. The CDR3 spans 18 residues. As DNA, the CDR3 is TGTGCCAGCAGCCAAATCACTAACTCCCGGGAGGATGGCAATGAGCAGTTCTTC. Its translation is CASSQITNSREDGNEQFF.

V gene TRBV3-1 (or the pseudogene TRBV3-2) combines with J gene TRBJ2-5; no definite D call. CDR3 length equals 17 residues. In germline, CDR1 is LGHDT, CDR2 YNNKEL (reference sequence). Trimming pared 0 bases from V and 5 bases from J, leaving 19 bases between. CDR3 amino acids: CASSQDRTDDYTETQYF. Written as DNA, the CDR3 is TGTGCCAGCAGCCAAGATAGAACAGACGATTATACGGAGACCCAGTACTTC.

This clone was picked up one time. The chain uses TRBV9 and TRBJ2-3; the D is unclear. V lost 3 bases and J lost 2, with 22 bases in between. CDR3 size: 18 residues. From germline, CDR1 is SGDLS and CDR2 YYNGEE. The CDR3 spells CASSAPPFFSRDTDTQYF. As DNA, the CDR3 is TGTGCCAGCAGCGCCCCTCCGTTCTTTTCCCGAGACACAGATACGCAGTATTTT.